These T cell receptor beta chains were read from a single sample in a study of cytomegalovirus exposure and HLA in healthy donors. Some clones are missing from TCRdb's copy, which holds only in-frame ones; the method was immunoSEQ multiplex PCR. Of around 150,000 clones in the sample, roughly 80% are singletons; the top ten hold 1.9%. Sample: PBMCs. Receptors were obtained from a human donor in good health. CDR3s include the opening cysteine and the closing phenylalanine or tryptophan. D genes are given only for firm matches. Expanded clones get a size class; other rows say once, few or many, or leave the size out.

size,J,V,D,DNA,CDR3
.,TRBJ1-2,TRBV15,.,TGTGCCACCAGCGGAGATTCTGACTATGGCTACACCTTC,CATSGDSDYGYTF
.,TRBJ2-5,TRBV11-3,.,TGTGCCAGCAGCTTAGAGGGGCTGGAGACCCAGTACTTC,CASSLEGLETQYF
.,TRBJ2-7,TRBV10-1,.,TGCGCCAGCAGTGAGTCCCCCGACGGGGAGCAGTACTTC,CASSESPDGEQYF
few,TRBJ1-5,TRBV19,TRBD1,TGTGCCAGTAGCCACTCTACGACAGGGGGCGATCAGCCCCAGCATTTT,CASSHSTTGGDQPQHF
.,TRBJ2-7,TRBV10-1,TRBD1,TGCGCCAGCACATGGACAGGGGGTTACAACGAGCAGTACTTC,CASTWTGGYNEQYF
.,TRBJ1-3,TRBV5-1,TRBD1,TGCGCCAGCAGCCAGACAGGGTACGGAAACACCATATATTTT,CASSQTGYGNTIYF
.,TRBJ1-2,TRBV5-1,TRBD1,TGCGCCAGCAGTTCCGGGACAGGGGTGGGGTATGGCTACACCTTC,CASSSGTGVGYGYTF
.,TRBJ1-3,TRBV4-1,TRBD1,TGCGCCAGCAGCCAAGACAGGGGGCCGGGAAACACCATATATTTT,CASSQDRGPGNTIYF
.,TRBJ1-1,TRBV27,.,TGTGCCAGCAGTTTATTTTGGCAGATGAACACTGAAGCTTTCTTT,CASSLFWQMNTEAFF
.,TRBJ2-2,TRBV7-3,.,TGTGCCAGCGCGGAGGCGGTTCCCGGGGAGCTGTTTTTT,CASAEAVPGELFF
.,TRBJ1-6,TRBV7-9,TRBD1,TGTGCCAGCAGCCCGCAGGGGCAGGGGGGATCACCCCTCCACTTT,CASSPQGQGGSPLHF
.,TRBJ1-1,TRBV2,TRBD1,TGTGCCAGCAACATACAGGGGGGCAACACTGAAGCTTTCTTT,CASNIQGGNTEAFF
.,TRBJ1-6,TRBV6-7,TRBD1,TGTGCCAGCAGTTACCAGAGACAGGGGCCACCCCTCCACTTT,CASSYQRQGPPLHF
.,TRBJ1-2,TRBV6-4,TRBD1,TGTGCCAGCAGTGTTGGCGGGACAGGGCCCTTCTATGGCTACACCTTC,CASSVGGTGPFYGYTF
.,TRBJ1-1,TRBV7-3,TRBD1,TGTGCCAGCAGCCGGGACAGGGGCTTTTCTGAAGCTTTCTTT,CASSRDRGFSEAFF
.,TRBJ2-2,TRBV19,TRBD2,TGTGCCAGCATGGGGACTAGCGGCCCCGGGGAGCTGTTTTTT,CASMGTSGPGELFF
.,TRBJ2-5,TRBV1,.,TGCACCAGCAGCCAAGATCGGGGACTAGCCCCCCAAGAGACCCAGTACTTC,CTSSQDRGLAPQETQYF
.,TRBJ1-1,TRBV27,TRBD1,TGTGCCAGCAGTTTATCGACAGGGATGAACACTGAAGCTTTCTTT,CASSLSTGMNTEAFF
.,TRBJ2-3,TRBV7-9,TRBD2,TGTGCCAGCAGCTTTCCGACTAGCGGGGTGTCAGATACGCAGTATTTT,CASSFPTSGVSDTQYF
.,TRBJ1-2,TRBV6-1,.,TGTGCCAGCAGTGAAAATTCCGGGTCGAGGGGCTACACCTTC,CASSENSGSRGYTF
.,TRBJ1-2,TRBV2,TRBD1,TGTGCCAGCAGTGCCCGGGACAGGGCCGTTGGCTACACCTTC,CASSARDRAVGYTF
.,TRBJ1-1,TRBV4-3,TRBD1,TGCGCCAGCAGCCAAGGAGAATCGACAGGGCGAGCTTTCTTT,CASSQGESTGRAFF
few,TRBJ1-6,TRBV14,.,TGTGCCAGCAGCCAATCATTGGGGGGGGCAAATTCACCCCTCCACTTT,CASSQSLGGANSPLHF
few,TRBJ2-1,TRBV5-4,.,TGTGCCAGCAGCTTGGGCGTGATTAATGAGCAGTTCTTC,CASSLGVINEQFF
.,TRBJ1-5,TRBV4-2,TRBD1,TGTGCCAGCAGCCAAGGGGACAGGGACAATCAGCCCCAGCATTTT,CASSQGDRDNQPQHF
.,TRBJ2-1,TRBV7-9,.,TGTGCCAGCAGTTCCGTGGCATTTGAGCAGTTCTTC,CASSSVAFEQFF
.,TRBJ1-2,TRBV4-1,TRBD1,TGCGCCAGCAGCCAAGAGAACAGGGGGCTCTATGGCTACACCTTC,CASSQENRGLYGYTF
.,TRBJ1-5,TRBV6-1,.,TGTGCCAGCAGTCCCTCTGGCCAGCCCCAGCATTTT,CASSPSGQPQHF
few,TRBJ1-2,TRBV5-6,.,TGTGCCAGCAGCTTCCCCGTCTTAAACTATGGCTACACCTTC,CASSFPVLNYGYTF
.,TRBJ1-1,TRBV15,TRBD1,TGTGCCACCAGCCCCCGGGACAGGGTATTAGACACTGAAGCTTTCTTT,CATSPRDRVLDTEAFF
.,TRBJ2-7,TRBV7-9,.,TGTGCCAGCAGCTCATCGCGTGGACAGAAGCAGTACTTC,CASSSSRGQKQYF
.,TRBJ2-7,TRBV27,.,TGTGCCAGCAGCTTGACCGGGTCGGACTCCTACGAGCAGTACTTC,CASSLTGSDSYEQYF
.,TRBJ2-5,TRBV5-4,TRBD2,TGTGCCAGCAGCTCGGGACTAGCGGCAAGGACCCAGTACTTC,CASSSGLAARTQYF
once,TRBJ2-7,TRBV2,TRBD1,TGTGCCAGCAGCGGGCCGACAGGGGGAATCCCGTACTTC,CASSGPTGGIPYF
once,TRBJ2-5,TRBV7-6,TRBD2,TGTGCCAGCAGCTTAGGGCGGGAGTATGGTGGGACCCAGTACTTC,CASSLGREYGGTQYF
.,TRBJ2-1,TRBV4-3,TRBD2,TGCGCCAGCAGTCCCACTAGCGGGGGGGCTAACTCCTACAATGAGCAGTTCTTC,CASSPTSGGANSYNEQFF
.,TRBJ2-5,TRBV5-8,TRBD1,TGTGCCAGCAGCCGGGACAGGGAGACCCAGTACTTC,CASSRDRETQYF
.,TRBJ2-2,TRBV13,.,TGTGCCAGCAGCCAAACGGTGTCCGGGGAGCTGTTTTTC,CASSQTVSGELFF
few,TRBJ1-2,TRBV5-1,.,TGCGCCAGCAGTCAATACGAGCTAGGCGGCAACTATGGCTACACCTTC,CASSQYELGGNYGYTF
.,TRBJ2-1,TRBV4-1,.,TGCGCCAGCAGCACCCAGTTTACGGAGGGGGCCTATGAGCAGTTCTTC,CASSTQFTEGAYEQFF
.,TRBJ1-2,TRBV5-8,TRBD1,TGTGCCAGCAGCTTGGGGACAGGGAATAACTATGGCTACACCTTC,CASSLGTGNNYGYTF
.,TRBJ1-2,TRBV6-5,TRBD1,TGTGCCAGCAGCAGGGGGCGGGGCGGCTACACCTTC,CASSRGRGGYTF
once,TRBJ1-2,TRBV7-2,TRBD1,TGTGCCAGCAGCTTAGGGGAACAGGGGGCAGGTGGCTACACCTTC,CASSLGEQGAGGYTF
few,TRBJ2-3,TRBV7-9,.,TGTGCCAGCAGCCTAATGACGGGGACTAGCACAGATACGCAGTATTTT,CASSLMTGTSTDTQYF
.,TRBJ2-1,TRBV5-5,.,TGTGCCAGCAGCTTGGCCCCGGTCCCCTACAATGAGCAGTTCTTC,CASSLAPVPYNEQFF
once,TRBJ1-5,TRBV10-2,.,TGCGCCAGCAGTGCCCTCGAACAGCGGAAAGTCGGTCAGCCCCAGCATTTT,CASSALEQRKVGQPQHF
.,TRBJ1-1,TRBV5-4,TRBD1,TGTGCCACCGCCAGAACTCCAACAGGGGACACTGAAGCTTCCTTT,CATARTPTGDTEASF
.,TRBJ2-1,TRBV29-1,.,TGCAGCGCTCGACTGGGACGTGGGGGCTACGCGGATGAGCAGTTCTTC,CSARLGRGGYADEQFF